The rows below give T cell receptor beta chains drawn from one sample of a study of cytomegalovirus exposure and HLA in healthy donors. Assay: immunoSEQ multiplex PCR; the TCRdb copy retains only in-frame clones and omits some. The sample has tens of thousands of clones. The sample comprised PBMCs. These TCRs come from a man aged 45-60 years in good health and CMV-seropositive. Each CDR3 is given with its conserved first and last residue. Each record gives: V gene, J gene, D gene, CDR3 length, CDR3 protein, CDR3 DNA. The D gene is left open where the match is weak.

v_call: TRBV7-9; j_call: TRBJ2-1; d_call: TRBD2; cdr3_length: 15; cdr3_aa: CASTLGPSGYNEQFF; cdr3_nt: TGTGCCAGCACCCTAGGTCCTAGCGGCTACAATGAGCAGTTCTTC
v_call: TRBV11-3; j_call: TRBJ2-1; d_call: .; cdr3_length: 15; cdr3_aa: CASSSRRASYNEQFF; cdr3_nt: TGTGCCAGCTCGTCCCGGCGGGCCTCCTACAATGAGCAGTTCTTC
v_call: TRBV7-9; j_call: TRBJ2-3; d_call: .; cdr3_length: 14; cdr3_aa: CASSRRDTTDTQYF; cdr3_nt: TGTGCCAGCTCTCGCCGGGACACCACAGATACGCAGTATTTT
v_call: TRBV11-3; j_call: TRBJ1-2; d_call: TRBD1; cdr3_length: 15; cdr3_aa: CASSPDTRQGGGYTF; cdr3_nt: TGTGCCAGCAGCCCCGATACTCGACAGGGCGGCGGCTACACCTTC
v_call: TRBV7-9; j_call: TRBJ1-2; d_call: .; cdr3_length: 12; cdr3_aa: CASSFGGNGYTF; cdr3_nt: TGTGCCAGCAGCTTCGGAGGGAATGGCTACACCTTC
v_call: TRBV28; j_call: TRBJ2-3; d_call: .; cdr3_length: 15; cdr3_aa: CASSWGGIRTDTQYF; cdr3_nt: TGTGCCAGCAGTTGGGGCGGGATCCGCACAGATACGCAGTATTTT
v_call: TRBV4-1; j_call: TRBJ2-7; d_call: TRBD2; cdr3_length: 21; cdr3_aa: CASSQGTLAGGRPPKYYEQYF; cdr3_nt: TGCGCCAGCAGCCAAGGAACGCTAGCGGGAGGTCGACCCCCCAAATACTACGAGCAGTACTTC
v_call: TRBV7-9; j_call: TRBJ1-2; d_call: .; cdr3_length: 13; cdr3_aa: CASSRVRVDGYTF; cdr3_nt: TGTGCCAGCAGCCGAGTGAGGGTGGATGGCTACACCTTC
v_call: TRBV7-6; j_call: TRBJ2-3; d_call: .; cdr3_length: 18; cdr3_aa: CASSLGHPRAGRTDTQYF; cdr3_nt: TGTGCCAGCAGCTTAGGGCACCCGCGGGCGGGCCGCACAGATACGCAGTATTTT
v_call: TRBV6-6; j_call: TRBJ2-5; d_call: TRBD1; cdr3_length: 15; cdr3_aa: CASSSGAGGFETQYF; cdr3_nt: TGTGCCAGCAGTAGTGGAGCAGGGGGCTTCGAGACCCAGTACTTC
v_call: TRBV28; j_call: TRBJ2-7; d_call: TRBD1; cdr3_length: 13; cdr3_aa: CASRGQGAREQYF; cdr3_nt: TGTGCCAGCAGGGGGCAGGGGGCGCGGGAGCAGTACTTC
v_call: TRBV30; j_call: TRBJ2-1; d_call: .; cdr3_length: 12; cdr3_aa: CAYDLGRRDEVF; cdr3_nt: TGTGCCTATGATTTAGGGAGGAGGGATGAGGTCTTC
v_call: TRBV20-1; j_call: TRBJ1-1; d_call: .; cdr3_length: 11; cdr3_aa: CSASRGIEAFF; cdr3_nt: TGCAGTGCTAGTCGGGGAATTGAAGCTTTCTTT
v_call: TRBV7-9; j_call: TRBJ2-1; d_call: TRBD2; cdr3_length: 17; cdr3_aa: CASSLPVGLAADEEQFF; cdr3_nt: TGTGCCAGCAGCTTACCGGTGGGACTAGCGGCTGATGAGGAGCAGTTCTTC
v_call: TRBV5-1; j_call: TRBJ1-1; d_call: TRBD1; cdr3_length: 15; cdr3_aa: CASFGTGGRNTEAFF; cdr3_nt: TGCGCCAGCTTCGGGACAGGGGGTCGGAACACTGAAGCTTTCTTT
v_call: TRBV11-3; j_call: TRBJ1-3; d_call: TRBD1; cdr3_length: 15; cdr3_aa: CASSARTGSGNTIYF; cdr3_nt: TGTGCCAGCAGCGCCCGGACAGGGTCTGGAAACACCATATATTTT
v_call: TRBV7-9; j_call: TRBJ1-5; d_call: .; cdr3_length: 13; cdr3_aa: CASSPDTYQPQHF; cdr3_nt: TGTGCCAGCAGCCCGGACACTTATCAGCCCCAGCATTTT
v_call: TRBV7-2; j_call: TRBJ2-2; d_call: .; cdr3_length: 14; cdr3_aa: CASSPEGYTGELFF; cdr3_nt: TGTGCCAGCAGCCCTGAGGGATACACCGGGGAGCTGTTTTTT
v_call: TRBV27; j_call: TRBJ2-3; d_call: TRBD1; cdr3_length: 15; cdr3_aa: CASRPFRGRTDTQYF; cdr3_nt: TGTGCCAGCAGGCCTTTCAGGGGGCGGACAGATACGCAGTATTTT
v_call: TRBV11-2; j_call: TRBJ2-5; d_call: TRBD2; cdr3_length: 15; cdr3_aa: CASSSINGGVETQYF; cdr3_nt: TGTGCCAGCAGCTCCATTAACGGGGGGGTCGAGACCCAGTACTTC
v_call: TRBV7-8; j_call: TRBJ1-2; d_call: .; cdr3_length: 15; cdr3_aa: CASSLDRAPAYGYTF; cdr3_nt: TGTGCCAGCAGCTTAGACAGGGCCCCGGCCTATGGCTACACCTTC
v_call: TRBV14; j_call: TRBJ2-5; d_call: TRBD2; cdr3_length: 15; cdr3_aa: CASSQNSGSGETQYF; cdr3_nt: TGTGCCAGCAGCCAGAATAGCGGGAGTGGGGAGACCCAGTACTTC
v_call: TRBV28; j_call: TRBJ2-2; d_call: .; cdr3_length: 14; cdr3_aa: CASSLPANTGELFF; cdr3_nt: TGTGCCAGCAGTTTACCAGCGAACACCGGGGAGCTGTTTTTT
v_call: TRBV29-1; j_call: TRBJ2-7; d_call: .; cdr3_length: 12; cdr3_aa: CSVEVGGDEQYF; cdr3_nt: TGCAGCGTTGAGGTCGGAGGGGACGAGCAGTACTTC
v_call: TRBV18; j_call: TRBJ1-1; d_call: .; cdr3_length: 12; cdr3_aa: CASSQGNTEAFF; cdr3_nt: TGTGCCAGCTCGCAGGGGAACACTGAAGCTTTCTTT
v_call: TRBV9; j_call: TRBJ2-3; d_call: TRBD2; cdr3_length: 15; cdr3_aa: CASSHRLAGTDTQYF; cdr3_nt: TGTGCCAGCAGCCATAGACTAGCGGGGACAGATACGCAGTATTTT
v_call: TRBV28; j_call: TRBJ2-5; d_call: TRBD2; cdr3_length: 16; cdr3_aa: CASKGGRAPGQETQYF; cdr3_nt: TGTGCCAGCAAGGGCGGGAGGGCACCTGGCCAAGAGACCCAGTACTTC
v_call: TRBV7-9; j_call: TRBJ2-3; d_call: TRBD2; cdr3_length: 13; cdr3_aa: CASAAGGTDTQYF; cdr3_nt: TGTGCGTCGGCAGCGGGAGGGACAGATACGCAGTATTTT
v_call: TRBV2; j_call: TRBJ2-7; d_call: .; cdr3_length: 12; cdr3_aa: CASSGPAYEQYF; cdr3_nt: TGTGCCAGCAGTGGGCCCGCCTACGAGCAGTACTTC
v_call: TRBV7-8; j_call: TRBJ2-3; d_call: TRBD2; cdr3_length: 16; cdr3_aa: CASSSLGGGGTDTQYF; cdr3_nt: TGTGCCAGCAGCTCCCTCGGCGGGGGGGGCACAGATACGCAGTATTTT
v_call: TRBV5-3; j_call: TRBJ2-5; d_call: TRBD2; cdr3_length: 17; cdr3_aa: CARTGLAGGGSQETQYF; cdr3_nt: TGTGCCAGAACCGGGCTAGCGGGAGGTGGGTCCCAAGAGACCCAGTACTTC
v_call: TRBV18; j_call: TRBJ1-1; d_call: .; cdr3_length: 18; cdr3_aa: CASSPSRLRPRKNTEAFF; cdr3_nt: TGTGCCAGCTCACCCTCCCGCCTGCGGCCTCGAAAGAACACTGAAGCTTTCTTT
v_call: TRBV7-9; j_call: TRBJ1-1; d_call: .; cdr3_length: 16; cdr3_aa: CASRVARGKSYTEAFF; cdr3_nt: TGTGCCAGCAGAGTAGCCCGTGGTAAAAGTTACACTGAAGCTTTCTTT
v_call: TRBV7-9; j_call: TRBJ2-7; d_call: TRBD2; cdr3_length: 15; cdr3_aa: CASSPPSGSLYEQYF; cdr3_nt: TGTGCCAGCAGCCCCCCCAGCGGGAGTCTCTACGAGCAGTACTTC
v_call: TRBV4-3; j_call: TRBJ1-2; d_call: TRBD1; cdr3_length: 13; cdr3_aa: CASSLLQGSGYTF; cdr3_nt: TGCGCCAGCAGCCTCCTACAGGGGAGCGGCTACACCTTC
v_call: TRBV6-6; j_call: TRBJ2-5; d_call: .; cdr3_length: 12; cdr3_aa: CASRGAQETQYF; cdr3_nt: TGTGCCAGCCGCGGGGCCCAAGAGACCCAGTACTTC
v_call: TRBV13; j_call: TRBJ1-4; d_call: .; cdr3_length: 11; cdr3_aa: CASSGRGKLFF; cdr3_nt: TGTGCCAGCAGCGGACGGGGGAAACTGTTTTTT
v_call: TRBV4-3; j_call: TRBJ2-3; d_call: .; cdr3_length: 13; cdr3_aa: CASSESFGDTQYF; cdr3_nt: TGCGCCAGCAGCGAAAGCTTCGGGGATACGCAGTATTTT
v_call: TRBV5-1; j_call: TRBJ1-2; d_call: .; cdr3_length: 13; cdr3_aa: CASSSRQNYGYTF; cdr3_nt: TGCGCCAGCAGCTCCCGACAGAACTATGGCTACACCTTC
v_call: TRBV28; j_call: TRBJ2-1; d_call: TRBD2; cdr3_length: 16; cdr3_aa: CASSLWSSGNYNEQFF; cdr3_nt: TGTGCCAGCAGTTTATGGTCTAGCGGAAACTACAATGAGCAGTTCTTC
v_call: TRBV9; j_call: TRBJ2-2; d_call: .; cdr3_length: 17; cdr3_aa: CASSVVGASPRTGELFF; cdr3_nt: TGTGCCAGCAGCGTAGTAGGGGCCAGTCCCCGGACCGGGGAGCTGTTTTTT
v_call: TRBV18; j_call: TRBJ2-1; d_call: TRBD1; cdr3_length: 15; cdr3_aa: CASSPGTGGFNEQFF; cdr3_nt: TGTGCCAGCTCACCAGGGACAGGGGGATTCAATGAGCAGTTCTTC
v_call: TRBV7-9; j_call: TRBJ2-5; d_call: TRBD2; cdr3_length: 16; cdr3_aa: CASSLGTSGTQETQYF; cdr3_nt: TGTGCCAGCAGCCTAGGGACTAGCGGGACTCAAGAGACCCAGTACTTC
v_call: TRBV19; j_call: TRBJ2-3; d_call: .; cdr3_length: 12; cdr3_aa: CASVGQTDTQYF; cdr3_nt: TGTGCCAGTGTGGGCCAAACAGATACGCAGTATTTT
v_call: TRBV30; j_call: TRBJ2-3; d_call: .; cdr3_length: 15; cdr3_aa: CAWSARGQLTDTQYF; cdr3_nt: TGTGCCTGGAGTGCCCGAGGACAGCTCACAGATACGCAGTATTTT
v_call: TRBV4-3; j_call: TRBJ1-1; d_call: .; cdr3_length: 16; cdr3_aa: CASSQVGTDYYTEAFF; cdr3_nt: TGCGCCAGCAGCCAAGTCGGGACGGACTACTACACTGAAGCTTTCTTT
v_call: TRBV10-3; j_call: TRBJ1-2; d_call: TRBD1; cdr3_length: 13; cdr3_aa: CATRDRGDYGYTF; cdr3_nt: TGTGCCACGCGGGACAGGGGAGACTATGGCTACACCTTC